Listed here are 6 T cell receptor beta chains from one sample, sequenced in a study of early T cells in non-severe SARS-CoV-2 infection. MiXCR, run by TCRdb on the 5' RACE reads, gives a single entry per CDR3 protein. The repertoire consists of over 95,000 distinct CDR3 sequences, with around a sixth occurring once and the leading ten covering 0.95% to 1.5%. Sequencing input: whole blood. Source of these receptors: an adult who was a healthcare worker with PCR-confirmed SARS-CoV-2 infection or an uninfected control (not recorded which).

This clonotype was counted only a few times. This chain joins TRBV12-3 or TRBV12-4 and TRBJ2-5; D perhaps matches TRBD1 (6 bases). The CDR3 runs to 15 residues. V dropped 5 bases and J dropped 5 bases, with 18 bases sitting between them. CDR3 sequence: CASSRTQGVGETQYF. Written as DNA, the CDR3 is TGTGCCAGCAGTCGTACACAGGGAGTGGGGGAGACCCAGTACTTC.

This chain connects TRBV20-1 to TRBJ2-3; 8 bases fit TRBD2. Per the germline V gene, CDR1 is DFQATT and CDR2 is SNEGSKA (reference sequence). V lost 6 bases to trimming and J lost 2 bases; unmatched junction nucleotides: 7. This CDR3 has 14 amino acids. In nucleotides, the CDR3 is TGCAGTGCATGGGAACTAGCGGTCACAGATACGCAGTATTTT. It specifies CSAWELAVTDTQYF.

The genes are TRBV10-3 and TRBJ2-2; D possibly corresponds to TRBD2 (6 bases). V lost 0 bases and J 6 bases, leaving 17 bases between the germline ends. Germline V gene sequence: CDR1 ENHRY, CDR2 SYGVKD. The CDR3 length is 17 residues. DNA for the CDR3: TGTGCCATCAGTGAGTCTTCAGTCGGTAGCGGCGCCGGGGAGCTGTTTTTT. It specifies CAISESSVGSGAGELFF.

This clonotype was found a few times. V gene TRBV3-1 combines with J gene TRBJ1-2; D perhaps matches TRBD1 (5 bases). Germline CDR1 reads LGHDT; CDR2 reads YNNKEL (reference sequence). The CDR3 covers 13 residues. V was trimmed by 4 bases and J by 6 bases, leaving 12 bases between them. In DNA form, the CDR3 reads TGTGCCAGCAGCCCCGTTGGGGGAAATGGCTACACCTTC. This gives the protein CASSPVGGNGYTF. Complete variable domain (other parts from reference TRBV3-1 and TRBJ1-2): DTAVSQTPKYLVTQMGNDKSIKCEQNLGHDTMYWYKQDSKKFLKIMFSYNNKELIINETVPNRFSPKSPDKAHLNLHINSLELGDSAVYFCASSPVGGNGYTFGSGTRLTVV.

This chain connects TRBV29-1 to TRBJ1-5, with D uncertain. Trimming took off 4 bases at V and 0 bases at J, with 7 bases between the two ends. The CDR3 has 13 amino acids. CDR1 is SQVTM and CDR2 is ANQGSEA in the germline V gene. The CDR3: CSVGRDSNQPQHF. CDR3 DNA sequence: TGCAGCGTTGGGAGAGATAGCAATCAGCCCCAGCATTTT. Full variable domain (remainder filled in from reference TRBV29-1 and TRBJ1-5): SAVISQKPSRDICQRGTSLTIQCQVDSQVTMMFWYRQQPGQSLTLIATANQGSEATYESGFVIDKFPISRPNLTFSTLTVSNMSPEDSSIYLCSVGRDSNQPQHFGDGTRLSIL.

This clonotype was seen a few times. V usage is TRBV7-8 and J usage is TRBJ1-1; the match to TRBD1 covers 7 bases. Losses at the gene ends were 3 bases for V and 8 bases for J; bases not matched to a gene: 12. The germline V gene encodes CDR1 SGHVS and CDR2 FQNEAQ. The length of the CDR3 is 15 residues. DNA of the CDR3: TGTGCCAGCAGCTTGTACCCCGGGACAGCGTCCGAAGCTTTCTTT. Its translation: CASSLYPGTASEAFF.